This T cell receptor (beta chain) appears in the sequencing data of a study of identical twins. This clonotype was picked up a small number of times. This CDR3 comprises 15 residues. The V end lost 0 bases, the J end lost 5 bases, and 11 bases lay between the germline ends. The germline gives CDR1 SGDLS, CDR2 YYNGEE. TCRdb ran MiXCR on the 5' RACE reads and lists one entry per CDR3 protein. The data show approximately 620,000 distinct CDR3 sequences, roughly 8% seen once. The data also belong to a second study, concerning yellow fever vaccine responses in identical twins.

The chain couples TRBV9 to TRBJ2-2; D is possibly TRBD1 or TRBD2 (5 bases each). Source material: PBMCs. The receptor comes from a woman aged 18 to 35 in good health. The chain's CDR3 is CASSVVPGSTGELFF. For the CDR3, the DNA is TGTGCCAGCAGCGTAGTCCCAGGGAGTACCGGGGAGCTGTTTTTT.